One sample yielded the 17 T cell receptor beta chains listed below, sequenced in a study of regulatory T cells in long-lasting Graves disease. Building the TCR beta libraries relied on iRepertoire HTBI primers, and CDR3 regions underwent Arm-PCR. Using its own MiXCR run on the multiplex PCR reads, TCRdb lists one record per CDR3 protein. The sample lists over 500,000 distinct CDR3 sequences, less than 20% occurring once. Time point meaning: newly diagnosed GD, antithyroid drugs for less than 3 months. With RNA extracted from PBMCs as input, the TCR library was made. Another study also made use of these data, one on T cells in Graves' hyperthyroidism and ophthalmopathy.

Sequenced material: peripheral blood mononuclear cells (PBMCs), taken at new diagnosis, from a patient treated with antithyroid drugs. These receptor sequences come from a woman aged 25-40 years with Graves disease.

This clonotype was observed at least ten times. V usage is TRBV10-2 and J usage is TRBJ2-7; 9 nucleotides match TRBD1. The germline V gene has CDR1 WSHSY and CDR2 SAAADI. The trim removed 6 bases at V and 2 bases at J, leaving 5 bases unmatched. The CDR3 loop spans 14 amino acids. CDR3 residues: CASSTGTGPYEQYF. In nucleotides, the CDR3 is TGCGCCAGCAGCACCGGGACAGGGCCCTACGAGCAGTACTTC.

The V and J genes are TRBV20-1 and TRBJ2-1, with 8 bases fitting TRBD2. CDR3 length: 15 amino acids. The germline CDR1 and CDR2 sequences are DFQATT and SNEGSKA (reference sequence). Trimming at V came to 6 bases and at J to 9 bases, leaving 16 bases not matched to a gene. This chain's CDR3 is CSATPLGLDNPEQFF. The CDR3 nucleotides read TGCAGTGCGACTCCTTTGGGACTAGATAATCCTGAGCAGTTCTTC.

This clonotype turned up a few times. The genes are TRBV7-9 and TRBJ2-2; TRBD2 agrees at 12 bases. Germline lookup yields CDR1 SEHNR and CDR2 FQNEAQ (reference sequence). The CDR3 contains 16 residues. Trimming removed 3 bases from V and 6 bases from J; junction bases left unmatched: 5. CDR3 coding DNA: TGTGCCAGCAGCTTTCGGACTAGCGGGAATCCCGGGGAGCTGTTTTTT. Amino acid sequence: CASSFRTSGNPGELFF.

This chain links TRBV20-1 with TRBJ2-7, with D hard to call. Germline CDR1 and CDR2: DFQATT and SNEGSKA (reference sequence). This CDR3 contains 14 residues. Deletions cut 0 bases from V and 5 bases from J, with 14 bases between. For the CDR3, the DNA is TGCAGTGCTAGAGATCCCGGCCTCCCCCACGAGCAGTACTTC. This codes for CSARDPGLPHEQYF.

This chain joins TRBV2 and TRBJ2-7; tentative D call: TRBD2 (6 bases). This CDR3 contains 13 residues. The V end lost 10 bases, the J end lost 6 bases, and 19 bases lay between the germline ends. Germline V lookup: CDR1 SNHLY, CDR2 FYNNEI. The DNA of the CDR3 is TGTGCCATCCGAGAGGGGATCGGGGGCGAGCAGTACTTC. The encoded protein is CAIREGIGGEQYF.

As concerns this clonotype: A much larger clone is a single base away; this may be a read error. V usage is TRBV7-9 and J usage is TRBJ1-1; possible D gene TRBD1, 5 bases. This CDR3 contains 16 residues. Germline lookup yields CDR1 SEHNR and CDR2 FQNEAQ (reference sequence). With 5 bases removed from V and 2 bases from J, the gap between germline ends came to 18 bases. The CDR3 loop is CASSRTPRVLNTEAFF. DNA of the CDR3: TGTGCCAGCAGCCGCACCCCCAGGGTTCTAAACACTGAAGCTTTCTTT. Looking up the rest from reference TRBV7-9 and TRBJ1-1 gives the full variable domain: DTGVSQNPRHKITKRGQNVTFRCDPISEHNRLYWYRQTLGQGPEFLTYFQNEAQLEKSRLLSDRFSAERPKGSFSTLEIQRTEQGDSAMYLCASSRTPRVLNTEAFFGQGTRLTVV.

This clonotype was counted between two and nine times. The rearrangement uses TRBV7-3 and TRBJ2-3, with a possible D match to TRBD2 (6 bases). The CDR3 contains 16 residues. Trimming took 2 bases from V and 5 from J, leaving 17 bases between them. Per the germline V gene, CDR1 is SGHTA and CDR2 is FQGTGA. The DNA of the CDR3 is TGTGCCAGCAGCTTAGTTGGCGGGATGTCAGGAGATACGCAGTATTTT. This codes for CASSLVGGMSGDTQYF.

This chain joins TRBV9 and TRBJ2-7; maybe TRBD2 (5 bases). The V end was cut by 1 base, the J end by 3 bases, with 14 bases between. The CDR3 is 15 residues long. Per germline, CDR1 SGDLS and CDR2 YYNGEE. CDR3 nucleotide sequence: TGTGCCAGCAGCGTAATGCCGGGGTTAGTCTACGAGCAGTACTTC. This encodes CASSVMPGLVYEQYF.

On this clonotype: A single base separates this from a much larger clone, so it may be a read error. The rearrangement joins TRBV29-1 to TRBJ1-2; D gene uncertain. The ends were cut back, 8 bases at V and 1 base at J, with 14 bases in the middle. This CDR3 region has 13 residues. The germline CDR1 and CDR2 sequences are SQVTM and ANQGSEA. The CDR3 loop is CSTPSGINYGYTF. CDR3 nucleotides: TGCAGCACGCCCTCCGGGATTAACTATGGCTACACCTTC.

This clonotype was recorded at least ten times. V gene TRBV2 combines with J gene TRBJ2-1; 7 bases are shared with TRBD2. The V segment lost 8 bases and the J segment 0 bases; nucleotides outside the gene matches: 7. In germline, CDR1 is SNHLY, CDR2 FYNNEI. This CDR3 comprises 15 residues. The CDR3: CASLSKRDSYNEQFF. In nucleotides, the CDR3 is TGTGCCAGCCTGTCGAAGCGGGACTCCTACAATGAGCAGTTCTTC.

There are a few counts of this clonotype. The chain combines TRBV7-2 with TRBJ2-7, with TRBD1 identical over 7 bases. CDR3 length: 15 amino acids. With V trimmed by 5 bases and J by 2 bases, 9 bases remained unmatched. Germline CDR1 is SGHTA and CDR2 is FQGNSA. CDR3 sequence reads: CASSHPGQTPYEQYF. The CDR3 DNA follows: TGTGCCAGCAGCCATCCGGGACAGACTCCCTACGAGCAGTACTTC.

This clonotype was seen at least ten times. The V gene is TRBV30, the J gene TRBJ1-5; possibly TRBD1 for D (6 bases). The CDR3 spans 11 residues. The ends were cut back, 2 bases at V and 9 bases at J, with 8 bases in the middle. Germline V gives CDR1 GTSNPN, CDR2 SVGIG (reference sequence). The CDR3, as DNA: TGTGCCTGGAGTTTAGGGGGGCCCCAGCATTTT. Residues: CAWSLGGPQHF.

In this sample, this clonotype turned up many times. The CDR3 nucleotides read TGCAGTGCTCACCTCGGGGTCACTGAAGCTTTCTTT. Protein product: CSAHLGVTEAFF. The chain uses TRBV20-1 and TRBJ1-1; D gene unclear. The V and J ends lost 5 bases and 4 bases respectively, with 11 bases between them. Germline V CDR1 and CDR2: DFQATT, SNEGSKA (reference sequence). This CDR3 contains 12 residues.

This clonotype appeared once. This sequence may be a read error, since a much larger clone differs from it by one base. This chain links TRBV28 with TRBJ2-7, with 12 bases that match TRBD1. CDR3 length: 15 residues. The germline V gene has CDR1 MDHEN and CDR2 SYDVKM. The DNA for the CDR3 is TGTGCCAGCAGTTTTGGGGGACAGGGGGCCTACGAGCGGTACTTC. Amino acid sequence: CASSFGGQGAYERYF.

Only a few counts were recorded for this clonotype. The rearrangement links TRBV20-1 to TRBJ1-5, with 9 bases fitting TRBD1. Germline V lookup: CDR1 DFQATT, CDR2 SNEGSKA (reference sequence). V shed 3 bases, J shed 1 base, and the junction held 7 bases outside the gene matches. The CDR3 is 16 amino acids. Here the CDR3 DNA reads TGCAGTGCTAGGACAGGGGGGACAATAAGCAATCAGCCCCAGCATTTT. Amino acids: CSARTGGTISNQPQHF.

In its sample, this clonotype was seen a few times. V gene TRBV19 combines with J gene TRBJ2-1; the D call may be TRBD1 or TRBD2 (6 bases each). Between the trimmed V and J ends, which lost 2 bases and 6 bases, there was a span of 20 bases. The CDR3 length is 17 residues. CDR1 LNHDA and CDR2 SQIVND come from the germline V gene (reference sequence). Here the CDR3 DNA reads TGTGCCAGTAGTATATATGTCGGGGGCGCGGGTGCCAATGAGCAGTTCTTC. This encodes CASSIYVGGAGANEQFF.

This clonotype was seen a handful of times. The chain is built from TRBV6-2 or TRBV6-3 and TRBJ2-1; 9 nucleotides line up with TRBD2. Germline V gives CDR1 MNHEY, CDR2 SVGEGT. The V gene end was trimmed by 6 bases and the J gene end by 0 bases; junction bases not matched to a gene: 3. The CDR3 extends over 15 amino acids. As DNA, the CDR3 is TGTGCCAGCAGGGTGACTAGCGGCTCCTACAATGAGCAGTTCTTC. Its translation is CASRVTSGSYNEQFF.